The next 29 T cell receptor beta chains were all read from a single sample in a study of OX40 agonist ivuxolimab in advanced cancers. Repertoires were generated with immunoSEQ multiplex PCR, while TCRdb's copy carries only in-frame clones and drops some. The table shows 5,000 to 6,500 clones, with 70% to 75% occurring only once. Sequences were derived from CD4+ or CD8+ T cells sorted from blood, sampled in a trial of the OX40 agonist ivuxolimab. These receptors came from an adult with an advanced solid tumor such as melanoma, head and neck, liver or kidney cancer.

The CDR3 here is CASSESGTNSPLHF. The DNA for the CDR3 is TGCGCCAGCAGTGAGTCAGGAACCAATTCACCCCTCCACTTT. The V and J genes are TRBV10-2 and TRBJ1-6, with D unresolved. V was shortened by 0 bases and J by 7 bases, with 7 bases between the two germline ends. Germline V lookup: CDR1 WSHSY, CDR2 SAAADI. The CDR3 is made up of 14 amino acids.

This clone was recorded only once. The chain recombines TRBV4-1 with TRBJ1-5; D gene uncertain. This CDR3 is built from 13 residues. V lost 3 bases and J lost 5, with 8 bases in between. Germline CDR1 MGHRA, CDR2 YSYEKL. The CDR3 protein is CASSQVGDQPQHF. CDR3 coding DNA: TGCGCCAGCAGCCAGGTTGGGGATCAGCCCCAGCATTTT.

The gene calls are TRBV14 and TRBJ1-2, with TRBD1 as a possible D gene (6 bases). The CDR3 runs to 15 residues. Deletions cut 1 base from V and 6 bases from J, with 15 bases between. Looked up from germline, CDR1 is SGHDN and CDR2 is FVKESK. The CDR3 here is CASSQGPSNRDGYTF. The CDR3, as DNA: TGTGCCAGCAGCCAAGGACCCTCCAACAGGGATGGCTACACCTTC.

The CDR3 nucleotides read TGTGCCAGCAGTGATTGGGGGGTCCCTGGAAACACCATATATTTT. Its protein is CASSDWGVPGNTIYF. V and J are TRBV6-1 and TRBJ1-3; tentatively, D is TRBD1 (5 bases). CDR1 is MNHNS and CDR2 is SASEGT in the germline V gene. Trimming cost V 3 bases and J 2 bases, with 11 bases left between them. The CDR3 extends over 15 amino acids.

This chain joins TRBV10-3 and TRBJ2-7; 10 nucleotides match TRBD1. Germline assignment: CDR1 ENHRY and CDR2 SYGVKD. With 3 bases clipped from V and 3 bases from J, the junction kept 5 bases outside the gene matches. The length of the CDR3 is 15 residues. CDR3 in DNA: TGTGCCATCAGTGAAACCGGGACAGGGGACTACGAGCAGTACTTC. It specifies CAISETGTGDYEQYF.

The chain couples TRBV15 to TRBJ1-1; 7 bases agree with TRBD1. The CDR3 length is 12 residues. The germline V gene encodes CDR1 LNHNV and CDR2 YYDKDF (reference sequence). J lost 10 bases, V lost 0 bases, and 2 bases had no gene match. CDR3 residues: CATSRDQGGAFF. The CDR3 nucleotides read TGTGCCACCAGCAGAGATCAGGGGGGAGCTTTCTTT.

The chain couples TRBV30 to TRBJ2-1; 9 bases line up with TRBD2. The V gene's germline CDR1 is GTSNPN and CDR2 SVGIG (reference sequence). The CDR3 is 13 residues long. The CDR3 nucleotides read TGTGCTGTTAGCGGGGGCCGCTACAATGAGCAGTTCTTC. Protein product: CAVSGGRYNEQFF.

The chain recombines TRBV6-5 with TRBJ2-7; 7 nucleotides match TRBD2. Germline lookup yields CDR1 MNHEY and CDR2 SVGAGI. The CDR3 sequence is 15 residues long. The ends lost 6 bases at V and 5 bases at J; junction bases unmatched: 13. In DNA, the CDR3 is TGTGCCAGCAGCGCCGCCCTCGCGGGAGACGACGAGCAGTACTTC. This translates into CASSAALAGDDEQYF.

V usage is TRBV9 and J usage is TRBJ2-7; D is unresolved. The length of the CDR3 is 12 residues. V was clipped by 3 bases and J by 6 bases, with 10 bases between them. Germline V gene sequence: CDR1 SGDLS, CDR2 YYNGEE. CDR3 in amino acids: CASSGGTSEQYF. The CDR3 DNA reads as TGTGCCAGCAGCGGGGGAACCTCCGAGCAGTACTTC.

The chain combines TRBV5-8 with TRBJ2-7; no clear D. The CDR3 runs 13 residues. Germline CDR1 and CDR2: SGHTS and YDEGEE. The V and J ends lost 0 bases and 6 bases respectively, with 10 bases between them. The DNA for the CDR3 is TGTGCCAGCAGCTTGGCCGGAGTGGGCGAGCAGTACTTC. Its protein product is CASSLAGVGEQYF.

V usage is TRBV29-1 and J usage is TRBJ1-3; the D gene is possibly TRBD1 (6 bases). V lost 7 bases and J lost 4, with 11 bases in between. This CDR3 is 12 amino acids long. Looked up from germline, CDR1 is SQVTM and CDR2 is ANQGSEA. CDR3 region: CSARGPGNTIYF. The CDR3 DNA sequence: TGCAGCGCCAGGGGACCAGGAAACACCATATATTTT.

The chain is built from TRBV2 and TRBJ1-6; the D gene is possibly TRBD1 (5 bases). The CDR3 is made up of 15 amino acids. Trimming stripped 8 bases from V and 6 bases from J, with 17 bases between. Germline V gene sequence: CDR1 SNHLY, CDR2 FYNNEI. Here the CDR3 reads CASWDLRWGNSPLHF. The CDR3 bases are TGTGCCAGCTGGGACTTACGGTGGGGTAATTCACCCCTCCACTTT. Supplemented by reference TRBV2 and TRBJ1-6, the full variable domain reads EPEVTQTPSHQVTQMGQEVILRCVPISNHLYFYWYRQILGQKVEFLVSFYNNEISEKSEIFDDQFSVERPDGSNFTLKIRSTKLEDSAMYFCASWDLRWGNSPLHFGNGTRLTVT.

The chain has TRBV9 and TRBJ2-5; 8 bases fit TRBD2. Germline values: CDR1 SGDLS, CDR2 YYNGEE. CDR3 size: 15 residues. The V and J ends lost 0 bases and 2 bases, in that order; junction bases with no gene match: 3. CDR3 nucleotides: TGTGCCAGCAGCGTAGGGTCTAGCGGGCAAGAGACCCAGTACTTC. Translation gives CASSVGSSGQETQYF.

The chain links TRBV5-1 to TRBJ2-7; either TRBD1 or TRBD2 may fit D (7 bases each). The CDR3 runs 17 residues. The V gene lost 0 bases and the J gene lost 0 bases, with 16 bases spanning the gap. Looked up from germline, CDR1 is SGHRS and CDR2 is YFSETQ. CDR3 coding DNA: TGCGCCAGCAGCTTGGCCCAGGGGGGGTCCCGCTCCTACGAGCAGTACTTC. Amino acid sequence: CASSLAQGGSRSYEQYF.

The count of this clone is one. The genes are TRBV7-6 and TRBJ2-4; 8 bases line up with TRBD1. From germline, CDR1 is SGHVS and CDR2 FNYEAQ. J lost 1 base, V lost 5 bases, and 7 bases had no gene match. The CDR3 has 16 amino acids. CDR3 DNA sequence: TGTGCCAGCAGCCCCAACAGGGGGAGTGCCAAAAACATTCAGTACTTC. Translating gives CASSPNRGSAKNIQYF.

This clone appeared once. V usage is TRBV20-1 and J usage is TRBJ1-2; no firm D call. Germline V lookup: CDR1 DFQATT, CDR2 SNEGSKA (reference sequence). V was trimmed by 6 bases and J by 8 bases, leaving 13 bases between them. CDR3 length equals 11 residues. CDR3 nucleotide sequence: TGCAGTGCCGAGACCGGGAGCGGCTACACCTTC. Translating it yields CSAETGSGYTF.

This chain links TRBV9 with TRBJ2-1; D might be TRBD2 (6 bases). V lost 5 bases and J 10 bases, leaving 16 bases between the germline ends. CDR1 SGDLS and CDR2 YYNGEE come from the germline V gene. CDR3 length equals 13 residues. CDR3 residues: CASSPEGLYEQFF. The CDR3 region has the DNA TGTGCCAGCAGTCCGGAGGGACTCTACGAGCAGTTCTTC. Looking up the rest from reference TRBV9 and TRBJ2-1 gives the full variable domain: DSGVTQTPKHLITATGQRVTLRCSPRSGDLSVYWYQQSLDQGLQFLIQYYNGEERAKGNILERFSAQQFPDLHSELNLSSLELGDSALYFCASSPEGLYEQFFGPGTRLTVL.

Regarding this clone: At one end, the junction sequence differs from germline, possibly due to a read error. Different DNA sequences within this sample yield the same CDR3. The DNA of the CDR3 is TGCGCCAGCAGCGGGGGGGACTCTGGAAACACCATATATTTT. Its protein product is CASSGGDSGNTIYF. The chain couples TRBV9 to TRBJ1-3; a possible D gene is TRBD1 (5 bases). CDR3 length: 14 residues. Germline CDR1 and CDR2: SGDLS and YYNGEE.

The genes are TRBV5-3 and TRBJ1-2; 8 bases are a match to TRBD1. TRBV5-3 is identified as an open reading frame with a role that is uncertain. The length of the CDR3 is 14 residues. After removal of 8 bases from V and 6 bases from J, the junction contained 12 bases not matched to a gene. The CDR3 bases are TGTGCCAGCAGCCACACAGGGGGAAGAGATGGCTACACCTTC. Its translation is CASSHTGGRDGYTF.

The rearrangement joins TRBV7-9 to TRBJ2-7, with D possibly matching TRBD2 (5 bases). With 4 bases removed from V and 5 bases from J, the gap between germline ends came to 12 bases. This CDR3 is built from 13 residues. Germline CDR1 and CDR2: SEHNR and FQNEAQ (reference sequence). The CDR3 nucleotides are TGTGCCAGCAGCTCCGGAGGACGGAACGAGCAGTACTTC. It is translated as CASSSGGRNEQYF.

The CDR3 reads CASSGTGGSNQPQHF. As DNA, the CDR3 is TGTGCCAGTAGCGGTACAGGGGGTAGCAATCAGCCCCAGCATTTT. The rearrangement joins TRBV19 to TRBJ1-5, with 8 bases fitting TRBD1. Germline loops: CDR1 LNHDA, CDR2 SQIVND (reference sequence). CDR3 length equals 15 residues. V shed 6 bases and J 0 bases; nucleotides not matched to a gene: 4.

As for this clone: Other DNA sequences within the sample encode an identical CDR3. The chain uses TRBV13 and TRBJ1-2; tentative D call: TRBD1 (6 bases). Trimming cost V 6 bases and J 7 bases, with 18 bases left between them. Looked up from germline, CDR1 is PRHDT and CDR2 is FYEKMQ (reference sequence). The CDR3 has 14 residues. CDR3 region: CASRLGTDRRGYTF. CDR3 nucleotides: TGTGCCAGCAGACTAGGTACGGACAGACGTGGCTACACCTTC.

The CDR3 here is CASSLTPYSNQPQHF. The CDR3 DNA is TGTGCCAGTAGTCTCACACCGTATAGCAATCAGCCCCAGCATTTT. The chain is built from TRBV19 and TRBJ1-5; unclear D gene. V lost 5 bases and J lost 0, with 11 bases in between. This CDR3 spans 15 amino acids. Looked up from germline, CDR1 is LNHDA and CDR2 is SQIVND (reference sequence).

This clone was counted between two and nine times. The CDR3 DNA reads TGTGCCAGCAGTTCCCGGACAGGGAATTCACCCCTCCACTTT. This translates into CASSSRTGNSPLHF. The chain is built from TRBV28 and TRBJ1-6; 8 positions agree with TRBD1. Trimming removed 4 bases from V and 7 bases from J; junction bases left unmatched: 3. The CDR3 totals 14 residues. From germline, CDR1 is MDHEN and CDR2 SYDVKM.

A few counts support this clone. The rearrangement uses TRBV9 and TRBJ1-2, with 9 bases identical to TRBD1. Germline CDR1 is SGDLS and CDR2 is YYNGEE. This CDR3 has 15 amino acids. V dropped 0 bases and J dropped 4; count of bases not matched to a gene: 4. CDR3 in amino acids: CASSVAATGGYGYTF. CDR3 bases: TGTGCCAGCAGCGTAGCTGCGACAGGGGGCTATGGCTACACCTTC. Full variable domain (missing parts from reference TRBV9 and TRBJ1-2): DSGVTQTPKHLITATGQRVTLRCSPRSGDLSVYWYQQSLDQGLQFLIQYYNGEERAKGNILERFSAQQFPDLHSELNLSSLELGDSALYFCASSVAATGGYGYTFGSGTRLTVV.

J is TRBJ1-2 and V is TRBV28; D is perhaps TRBD1 (5 bases). The CDR3 extends over 15 amino acids. Trimming took off 7 bases at V and 4 bases at J, with 19 bases between the two ends. Germline values: CDR1 MDHEN, CDR2 SYDVKM. CDR3: CASTSTPGDVYGYTF. The DNA of the CDR3 is TGTGCCAGCACCTCCACGCCGGGGGATGTCTATGGCTACACCTTC.

The gene calls are TRBV6-4 and TRBJ2-5; D is possibly TRBD2 (7 bases). The CDR3 covers 13 residues. Germline assignment: CDR1 MRHNA and CDR2 SNTAGT. V lost 2 bases, J lost 4 bases, and 8 bases lay in between. The CDR3 nucleotides are TGTGCCAGCAGTGACAGGGGGGGAGAGACCCAGTACTTC. It is translated as CASSDRGGETQYF.

This sequence joins TRBV11-2 and TRBJ2-1; tentative D call: TRBD2 (6 bases). Germline V gene data show CDR1 as SGHAT and CDR2 as FQNNGV. The CDR3 spans 15 residues. The germline V and J ends were trimmed by 1 base and 6 bases, with 13 bases remaining between them. CDR3 DNA: TGTGCCAGCAGCTTAGGTCGGGAGAGGTTCAATGAGCAGTTCTTC. Protein: CASSLGRERFNEQFF.

The genes are TRBV7-8 and TRBJ2-7; possibly TRBD2 for D (5 bases). V was pared by 5 bases and J by 2 bases, with 19 bases between. The CDR3 sequence is 16 residues long. Germline values: CDR1 SGHVS, CDR2 FQNEAQ. Here the CDR3 DNA reads TGTGCCAGCAGCCAATTCGGGGTAGGAAGCGCCTACGAGCAGTACTTC. It codes for CASSQFGVGSAYEQYF.